The entry that follows covers one T cell receptor (beta chain) sequence. The antigen is undetermined. Distinct nucleotide sequences in the sample also encode this CDR3. The data were obtained in a study of shared clonotypes between healthy human individuals. Overall study findings and caveats: In a few donors, about 5% of naive CD4 clonotypes appeared in common. Clonotype sharing among donors, it was expected, would be affected by sequencing depth.

CD45RO-negative cells were positively selected for CCR7, leaving out terminally differentiated effector memory CD45RA+ cells. For each subset, genomic DNA was distributed in equal portions over several immunoSEQ plates. This table comes from immunoSEQ multiplex PCR, and its TCRdb copy is limited to in-frame clones, with some not included. Of some 2.1 million clones in the sample, roughly 95% were seen once. This sequence was found in a young man in good health. The sample taken for sequencing was naive CD8+ T cells sorted from blood.

CDR3 in amino acids: CASSYSSGSSYEQYF. In DNA, the CDR3 is TGTGCCAGCAGTTACAGCAGCGGGAGCAGCTACGAGCAGTACTTC. The chain is built from TRBV6-5 and TRBJ2-7; 8 positions agree with TRBD2. After removal of 2 bases from V and 3 bases from J, the junction contained 6 bases not matched to a gene. Per germline, CDR1 MNHEY and CDR2 SVGAGI. The CDR3 loop spans 15 amino acids.